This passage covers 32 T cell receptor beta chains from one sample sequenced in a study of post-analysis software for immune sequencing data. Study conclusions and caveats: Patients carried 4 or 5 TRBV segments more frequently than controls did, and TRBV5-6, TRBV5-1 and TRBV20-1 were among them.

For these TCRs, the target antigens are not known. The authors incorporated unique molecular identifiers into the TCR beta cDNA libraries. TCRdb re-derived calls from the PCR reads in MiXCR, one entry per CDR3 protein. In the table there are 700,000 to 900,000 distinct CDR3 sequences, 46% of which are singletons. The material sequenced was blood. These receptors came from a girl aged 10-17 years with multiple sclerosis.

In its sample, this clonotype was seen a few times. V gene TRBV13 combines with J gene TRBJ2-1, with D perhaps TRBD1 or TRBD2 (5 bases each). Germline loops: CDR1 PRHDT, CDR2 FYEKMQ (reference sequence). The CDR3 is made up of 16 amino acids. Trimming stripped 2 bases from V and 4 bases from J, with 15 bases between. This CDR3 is CASSLLGTTDYNEQFF. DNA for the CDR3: TGTGCCAGCAGCTTACTCGGGACCACCGATTACAATGAGCAGTTCTTC.

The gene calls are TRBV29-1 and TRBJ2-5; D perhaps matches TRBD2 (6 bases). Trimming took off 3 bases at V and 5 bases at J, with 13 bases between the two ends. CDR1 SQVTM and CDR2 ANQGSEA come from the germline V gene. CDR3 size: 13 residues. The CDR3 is CSVDPTGEETQYF. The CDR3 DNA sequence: TGCAGCGTTGATCCAACGGGGGAGGAGACCCAGTACTTC. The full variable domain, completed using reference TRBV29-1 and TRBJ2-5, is SAVISQKPSRDICQRGTSLTIQCQVDSQVTMMFWYRQQPGQSLTLIATANQGSEATYESGFVIDKFPISRPNLTFSTLTVSNMSPEDSSIYLCSVDPTGEETQYFGPGTRLLVL.

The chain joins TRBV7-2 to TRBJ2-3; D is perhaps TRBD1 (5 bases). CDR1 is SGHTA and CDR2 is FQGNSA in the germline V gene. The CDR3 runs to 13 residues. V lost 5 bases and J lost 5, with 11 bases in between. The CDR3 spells CASSTSDIDTQYF. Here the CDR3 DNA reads TGTGCCAGCAGCACTTCGGACATAGATACGCAGTATTTT.

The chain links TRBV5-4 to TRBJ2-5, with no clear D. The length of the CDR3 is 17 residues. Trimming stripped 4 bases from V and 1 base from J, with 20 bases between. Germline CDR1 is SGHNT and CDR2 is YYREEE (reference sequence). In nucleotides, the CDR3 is TGTGCCAGCAGCCCCGGACGAGACCCGCGTTTCCAAGAGACCCAGTACTTC. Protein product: CASSPGRDPRFQETQYF.

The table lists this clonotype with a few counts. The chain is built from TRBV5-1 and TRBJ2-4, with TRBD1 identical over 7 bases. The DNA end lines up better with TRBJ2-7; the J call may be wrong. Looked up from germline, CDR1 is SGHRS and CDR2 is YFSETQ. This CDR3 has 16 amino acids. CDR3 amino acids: CASSLDYRGVPYEQYF. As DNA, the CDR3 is TGCGCCAGCAGCTTGGACTACAGGGGAGTCCCCTACGAGCAGTACTTC.

CDR3 sequence (DNA): TGTGCCTGGAGAGGACAGGGGAGTCACTACGAGCAGTACTTC. This sequence encodes CAWRGQGSHYEQYF. This chain links TRBV30 with TRBJ2-7, with 9 positions matching TRBD1. The CDR3 totals 14 residues. V dropped 3 bases and J dropped 3; count of bases not matched to a gene: 6. In germline, CDR1 is GTSNPN, CDR2 SVGIG (reference sequence).

Here the CDR3 reads CASSPGAGKNEQFF. DNA for the CDR3: TGTGCCAGCAGCCCGGGGGCAGGGAAGAATGAGCAGTTCTTC. V gene TRBV9 combines with J gene TRBJ2-1, with D perhaps TRBD1 or TRBD2 (6 bases each). V dropped 4 bases and J dropped 7 bases, with 15 bases sitting between them. The CDR3 consists of 14 residues. The germline gives CDR1 SGDLS, CDR2 YYNGEE.

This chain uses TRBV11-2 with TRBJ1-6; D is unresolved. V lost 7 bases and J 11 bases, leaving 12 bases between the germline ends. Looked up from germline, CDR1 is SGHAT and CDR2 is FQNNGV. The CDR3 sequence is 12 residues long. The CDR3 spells CASTPGVAPLHF. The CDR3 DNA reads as TGTGCCAGCACCCCCGGGGTTGCACCCCTCCACTTT.

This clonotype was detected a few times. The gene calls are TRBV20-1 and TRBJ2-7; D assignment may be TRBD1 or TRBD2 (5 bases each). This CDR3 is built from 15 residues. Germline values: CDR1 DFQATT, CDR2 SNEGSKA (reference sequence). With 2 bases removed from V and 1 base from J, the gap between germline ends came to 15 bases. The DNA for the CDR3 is TGCAGTGCTAGATCCCAAACGGGGCCTTCCTACGAGCAGTACTTC. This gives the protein CSARSQTGPSYEQYF.

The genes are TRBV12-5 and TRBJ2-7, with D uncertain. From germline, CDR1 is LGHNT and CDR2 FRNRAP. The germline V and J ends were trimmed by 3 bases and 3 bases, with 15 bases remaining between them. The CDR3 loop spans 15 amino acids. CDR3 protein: CASGFSRLLRYEQYF. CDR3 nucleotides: TGTGCTAGTGGTTTCTCACGACTGCTCCGCTACGAGCAGTACTTC.

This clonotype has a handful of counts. CDR3 in amino acids: CASSYTKAGGPSADTQYF. The CDR3 DNA is TGTGCCAGCAGTTATACGAAAGCGGGAGGGCCCTCAGCAGATACGCAGTATTTT. The V gene is TRBV6-9, the J gene TRBJ2-3, with TRBD2 matching over 10 bases. CDR1 and CDR2 (germline): MNHGY, SVAAGI. The CDR3 sequence is 18 residues long. The V segment lost 2 bases and the J segment 4 bases; nucleotides outside the gene matches: 12.

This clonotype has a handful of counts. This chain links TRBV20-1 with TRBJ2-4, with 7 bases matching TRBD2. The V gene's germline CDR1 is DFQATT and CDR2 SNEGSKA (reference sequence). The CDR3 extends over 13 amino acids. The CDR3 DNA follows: TGCAGCGGACTAGAGTGGGCCAAAAACATTCAGTACTTC. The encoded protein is CSGLEWAKNIQYF.

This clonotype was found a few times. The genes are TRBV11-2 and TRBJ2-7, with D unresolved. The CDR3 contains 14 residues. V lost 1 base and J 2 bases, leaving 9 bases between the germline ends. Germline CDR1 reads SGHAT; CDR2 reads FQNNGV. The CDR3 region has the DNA TGTGCCAGCAGCTTAGTAAGAAACGCCTACGAGCAGTACTTC. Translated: CASSLVRNAYEQYF.

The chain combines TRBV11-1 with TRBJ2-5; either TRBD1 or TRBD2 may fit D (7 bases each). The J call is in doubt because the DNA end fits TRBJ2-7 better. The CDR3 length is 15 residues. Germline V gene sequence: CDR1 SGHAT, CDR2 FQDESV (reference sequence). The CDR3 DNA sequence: TGTGCCAGCAGCCCAGGGGGGACTAAAATGTACGAGCAGTACTTC. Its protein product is CASSPGGTKMYEQYF.

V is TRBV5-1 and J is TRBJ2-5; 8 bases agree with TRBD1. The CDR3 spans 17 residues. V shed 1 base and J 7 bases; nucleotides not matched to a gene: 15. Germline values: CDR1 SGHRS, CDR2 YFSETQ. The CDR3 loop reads CASSLRPLAKDRVTQYF. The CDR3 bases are TGCGCCAGCAGCTTGCGTCCCCTAGCCAAGGACAGGGTGACCCAGTACTTC.

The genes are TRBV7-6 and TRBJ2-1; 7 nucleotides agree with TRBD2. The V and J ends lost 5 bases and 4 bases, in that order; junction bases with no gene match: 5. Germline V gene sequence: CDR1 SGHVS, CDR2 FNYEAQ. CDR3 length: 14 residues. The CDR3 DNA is TGTGCCAGCAGCCCCCGGGGGGAGTACAATGAGCAGTTCTTC. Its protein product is CASSPRGEYNEQFF.

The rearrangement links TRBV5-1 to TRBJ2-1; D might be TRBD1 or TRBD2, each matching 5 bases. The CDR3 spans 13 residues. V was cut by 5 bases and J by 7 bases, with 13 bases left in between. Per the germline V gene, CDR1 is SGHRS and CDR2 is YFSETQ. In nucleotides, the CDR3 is TGCGCCAGCAGTTCCCACGGGGCGAATGAGCAGTTCTTC. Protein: CASSSHGANEQFF.

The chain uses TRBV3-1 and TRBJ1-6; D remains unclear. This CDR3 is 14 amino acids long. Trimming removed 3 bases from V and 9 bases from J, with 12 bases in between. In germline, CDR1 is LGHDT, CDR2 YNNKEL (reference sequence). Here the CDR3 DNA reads TGTGCCAGCAGCCAGCGTATAGGCAGTTCACCCCTCCACTTT. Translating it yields CASSQRIGSSPLHF.

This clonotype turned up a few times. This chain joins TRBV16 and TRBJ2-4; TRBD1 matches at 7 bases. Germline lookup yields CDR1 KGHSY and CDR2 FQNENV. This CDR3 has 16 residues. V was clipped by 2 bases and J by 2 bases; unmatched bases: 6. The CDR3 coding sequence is TGTGCCAGCAGCCAAGGGACAGCACATACCAAAAACATTCAGTACTTC. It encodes CASSQGTAHTKNIQYF. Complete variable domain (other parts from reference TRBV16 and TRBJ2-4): GEEVAQTPKHLVRGEGQKAKLYCAPIKGHSYVFWYQQVLKNEFKFLISFQNENVFDETGMPKERFSAKCLPNSPCSLEIQATKLEDSAVYFCASSQGTAHTKNIQYFGAGTRLSVL.

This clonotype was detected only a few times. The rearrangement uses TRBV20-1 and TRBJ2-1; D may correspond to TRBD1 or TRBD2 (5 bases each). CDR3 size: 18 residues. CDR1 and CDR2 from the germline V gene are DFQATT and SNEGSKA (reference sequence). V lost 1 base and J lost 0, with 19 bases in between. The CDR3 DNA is TGCAGTGCTAGAGGGCCGACTGGGGGTCTGGGCTCCTACAATGAGCAGTTCTTC. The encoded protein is CSARGPTGGLGSYNEQFF.

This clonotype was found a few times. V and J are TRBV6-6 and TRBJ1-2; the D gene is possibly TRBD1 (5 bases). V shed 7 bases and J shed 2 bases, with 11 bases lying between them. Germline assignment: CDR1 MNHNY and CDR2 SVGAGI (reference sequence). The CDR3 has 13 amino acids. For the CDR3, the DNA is TGTGCCAGCACCCCGGGGACCAACTATGGCTACACCTTC. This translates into CASTPGTNYGYTF.

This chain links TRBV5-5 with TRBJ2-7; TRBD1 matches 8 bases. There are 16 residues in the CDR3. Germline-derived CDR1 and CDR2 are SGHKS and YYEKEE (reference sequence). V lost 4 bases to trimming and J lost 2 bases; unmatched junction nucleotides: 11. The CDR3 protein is CASSRRQGKGTYEQYF. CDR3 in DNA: TGTGCCAGCAGCCGCCGACAGGGGAAAGGGACCTACGAGCAGTACTTC.

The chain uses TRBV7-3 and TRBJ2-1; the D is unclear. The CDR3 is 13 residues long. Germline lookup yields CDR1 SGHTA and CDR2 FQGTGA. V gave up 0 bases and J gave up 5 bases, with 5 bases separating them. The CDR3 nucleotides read TGTGCCAGCAGCTTAACTTTGCACAATGAGCAGTTCTTC. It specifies CASSLTLHNEQFF.

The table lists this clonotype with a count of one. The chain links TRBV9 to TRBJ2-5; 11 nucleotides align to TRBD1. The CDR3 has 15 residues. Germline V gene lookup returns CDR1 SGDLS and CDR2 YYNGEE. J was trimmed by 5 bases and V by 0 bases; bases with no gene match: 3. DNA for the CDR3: TGTGCCAGCAGCGTAGCGGACAGGGGGCGGGAGACCCAGTACTTC. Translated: CASSVADRGRETQYF.

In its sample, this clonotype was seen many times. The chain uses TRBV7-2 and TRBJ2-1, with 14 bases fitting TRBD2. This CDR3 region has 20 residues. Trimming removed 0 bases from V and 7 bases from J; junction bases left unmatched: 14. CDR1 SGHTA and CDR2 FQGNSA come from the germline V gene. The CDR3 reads CASSLASGTSGSKGRNEQFF. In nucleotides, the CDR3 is TGTGCCAGCAGCTTAGCCTCCGGGACTAGCGGGAGTAAGGGTCGGAATGAGCAGTTCTTC.

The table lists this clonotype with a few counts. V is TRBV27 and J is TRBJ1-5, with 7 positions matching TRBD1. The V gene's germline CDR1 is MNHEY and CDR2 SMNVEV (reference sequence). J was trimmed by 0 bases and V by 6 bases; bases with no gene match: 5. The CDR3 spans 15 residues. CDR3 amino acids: CASSRGQTSNQPQHF. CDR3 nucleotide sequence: TGTGCCAGCAGCCGGGGACAGACTAGCAATCAGCCCCAGCATTTT.

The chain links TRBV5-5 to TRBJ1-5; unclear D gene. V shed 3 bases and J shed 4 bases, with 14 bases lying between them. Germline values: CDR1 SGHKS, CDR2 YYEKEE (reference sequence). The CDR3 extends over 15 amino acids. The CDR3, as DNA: TGTGCCAGCAGCTGCTCGGGCGGCAGAAATCAGCCCCAGCATTTT. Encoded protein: CASSCSGGRNQPQHF.

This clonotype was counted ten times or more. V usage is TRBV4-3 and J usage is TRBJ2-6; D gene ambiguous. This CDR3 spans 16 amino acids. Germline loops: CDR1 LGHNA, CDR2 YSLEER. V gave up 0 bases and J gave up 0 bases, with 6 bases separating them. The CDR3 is CASSQDRDSGANVLTF. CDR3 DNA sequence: TGCGCCAGCAGCCAAGATCGTGACTCTGGGGCCAACGTCCTGACTTTC.

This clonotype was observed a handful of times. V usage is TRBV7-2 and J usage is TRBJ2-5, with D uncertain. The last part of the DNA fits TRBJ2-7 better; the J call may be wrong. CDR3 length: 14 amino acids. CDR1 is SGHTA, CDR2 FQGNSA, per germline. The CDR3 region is CASSSEASDYEQYF. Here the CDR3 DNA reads TGTGCCAGCAGCTCAGAGGCATCGGACTACGAGCAGTACTTC.

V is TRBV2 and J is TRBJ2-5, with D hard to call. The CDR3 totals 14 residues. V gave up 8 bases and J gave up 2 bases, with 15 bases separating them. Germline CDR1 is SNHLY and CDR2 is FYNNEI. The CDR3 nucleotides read TGTGCCAGCTTCCTAGGACGTTATCAAGAGACCCAGTACTTC. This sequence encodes CASFLGRYQETQYF.

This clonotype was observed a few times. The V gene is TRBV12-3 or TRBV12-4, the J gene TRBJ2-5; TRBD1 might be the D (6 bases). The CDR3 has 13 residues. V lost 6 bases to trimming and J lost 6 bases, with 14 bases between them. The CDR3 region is CASSPPGDKTQYF. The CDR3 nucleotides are TGTGCCAGCAGCCCCCCAGGGGACAAGACCCAGTACTTC.

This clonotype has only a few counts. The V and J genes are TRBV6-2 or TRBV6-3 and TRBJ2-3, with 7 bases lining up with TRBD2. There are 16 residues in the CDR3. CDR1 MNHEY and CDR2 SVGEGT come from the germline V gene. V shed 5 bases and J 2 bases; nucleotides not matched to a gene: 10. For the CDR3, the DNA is TGTGCCAGCAGTACTCAAGGGCGGGGGTACACAGATACGCAGTATTTT. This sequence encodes CASSTQGRGYTDTQYF.